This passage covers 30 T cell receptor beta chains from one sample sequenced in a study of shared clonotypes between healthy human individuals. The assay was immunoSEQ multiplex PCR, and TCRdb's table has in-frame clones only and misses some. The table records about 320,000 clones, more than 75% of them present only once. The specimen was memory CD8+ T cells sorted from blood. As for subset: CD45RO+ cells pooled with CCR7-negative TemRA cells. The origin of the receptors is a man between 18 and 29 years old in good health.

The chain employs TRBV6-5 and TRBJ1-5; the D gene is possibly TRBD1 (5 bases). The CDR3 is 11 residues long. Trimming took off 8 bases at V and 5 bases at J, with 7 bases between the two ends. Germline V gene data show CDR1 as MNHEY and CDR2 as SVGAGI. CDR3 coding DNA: TGTGCCAGCGGGGCAGATCAGCCCCAGCATTTT. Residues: CASGADQPQHF.

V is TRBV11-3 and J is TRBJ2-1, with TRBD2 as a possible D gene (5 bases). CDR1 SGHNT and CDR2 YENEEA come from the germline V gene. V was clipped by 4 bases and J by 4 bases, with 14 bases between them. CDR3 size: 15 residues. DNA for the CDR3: TGTGCCAGCAGCTGGGTGAGATCGGGGTACAATGAGCAGTTCTTC. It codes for CASSWVRSGYNEQFF.

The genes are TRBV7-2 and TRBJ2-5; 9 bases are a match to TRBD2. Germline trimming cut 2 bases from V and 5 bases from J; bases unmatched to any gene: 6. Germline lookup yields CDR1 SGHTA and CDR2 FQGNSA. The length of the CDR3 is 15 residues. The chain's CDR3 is CASSLWREGRETQYF. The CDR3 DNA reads TGTGCCAGCAGCTTATGGCGGGAGGGCCGTGAGACCCAGTACTTC.

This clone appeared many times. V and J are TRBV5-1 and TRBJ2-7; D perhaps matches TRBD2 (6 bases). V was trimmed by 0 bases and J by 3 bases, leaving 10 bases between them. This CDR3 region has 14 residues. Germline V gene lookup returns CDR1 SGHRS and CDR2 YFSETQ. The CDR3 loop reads CASSLEVTSYEQYF. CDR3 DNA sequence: TGCGCCAGCAGCTTGGAAGTGACTAGCTACGAGCAGTACTTC. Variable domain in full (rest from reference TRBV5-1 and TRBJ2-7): KAGVTQTPRYLIKTRGQQVTLSCSPISGHRSVSWYQQTPGQGLQFLFEYFSETQRNKGNFPGRFSGRQFSNSRSEMNVSTLELGDSALYLCASSLEVTSYEQYFGPGTRLTVT.

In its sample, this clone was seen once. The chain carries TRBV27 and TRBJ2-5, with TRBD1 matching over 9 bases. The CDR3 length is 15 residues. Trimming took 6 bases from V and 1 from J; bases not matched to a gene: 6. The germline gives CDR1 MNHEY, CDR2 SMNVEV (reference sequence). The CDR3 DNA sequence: TGTGCCAGCAGCGACCCGGGACAGGGCCAAGAGACCCAGTACTTC. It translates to CASSDPGQGQETQYF.

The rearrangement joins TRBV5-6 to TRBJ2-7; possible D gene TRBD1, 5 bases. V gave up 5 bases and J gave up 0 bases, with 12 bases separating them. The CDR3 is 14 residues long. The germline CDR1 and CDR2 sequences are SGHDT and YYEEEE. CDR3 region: CASRSTGNSYEQYF. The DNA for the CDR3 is TGTGCCAGCAGAAGTACAGGTAACTCCTACGAGCAGTACTTC.

CDR3 region: CASSLLLREAYEQYF. As DNA, the CDR3 is TGTGCCAGCAGCTTGCTCCTCCGGGAGGCCTACGAGCAGTACTTC. This chain connects TRBV5-6 to TRBJ2-7, with 7 bases fitting TRBD2. The CDR3 extends over 15 amino acids. After removal of 1 base from V and 2 bases from J, the junction contained 6 bases not matched to a gene. The germline gives CDR1 SGHDT, CDR2 YYEEEE.

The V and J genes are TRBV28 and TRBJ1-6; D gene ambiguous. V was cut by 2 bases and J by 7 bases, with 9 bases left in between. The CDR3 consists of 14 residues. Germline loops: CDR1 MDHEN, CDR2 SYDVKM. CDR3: CASSLVQLNSPLHF. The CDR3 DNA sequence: TGTGCCAGCAGTTTAGTACAGCTGAATTCACCCCTCCACTTT.

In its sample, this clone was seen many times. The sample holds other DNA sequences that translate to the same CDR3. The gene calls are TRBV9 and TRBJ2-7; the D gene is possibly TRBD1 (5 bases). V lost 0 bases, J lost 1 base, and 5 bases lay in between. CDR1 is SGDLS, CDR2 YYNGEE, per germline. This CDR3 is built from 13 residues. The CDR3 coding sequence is TGTGCCAGCAGCGTAGGACAGTCCTACGAGCAGTACTTC. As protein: CASSVGQSYEQYF. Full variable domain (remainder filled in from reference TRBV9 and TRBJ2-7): DSGVTQTPKHLITATGQRVTLRCSPRSGDLSVYWYQQSLDQGLQFLIQYYNGEERAKGNILERFSAQQFPDLHSELNLSSLELGDSALYFCASSVGQSYEQYFGPGTRLTVT.

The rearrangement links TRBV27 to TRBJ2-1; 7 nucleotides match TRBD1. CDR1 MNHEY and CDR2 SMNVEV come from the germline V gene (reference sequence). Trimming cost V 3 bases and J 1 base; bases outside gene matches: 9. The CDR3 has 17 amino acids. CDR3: CASSFLTRGLSYNEQFF. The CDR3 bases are TGTGCCAGCAGTTTCCTCACAAGGGGGCTGTCCTACAATGAGCAGTTCTTC.

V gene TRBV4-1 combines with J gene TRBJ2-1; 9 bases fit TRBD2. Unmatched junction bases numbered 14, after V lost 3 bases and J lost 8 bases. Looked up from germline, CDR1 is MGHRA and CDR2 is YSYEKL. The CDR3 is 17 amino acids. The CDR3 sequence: CASSQGPEGAGGDEQFF. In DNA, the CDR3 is TGCGCCAGCAGCCAGGGCCCCGAGGGCGCGGGAGGGGATGAGCAGTTCTTC.

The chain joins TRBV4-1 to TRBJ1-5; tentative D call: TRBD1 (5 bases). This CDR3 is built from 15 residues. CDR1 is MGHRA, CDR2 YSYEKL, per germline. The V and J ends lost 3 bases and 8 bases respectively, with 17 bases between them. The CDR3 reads CASSQVDTGVEPQHF. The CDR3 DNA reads TGCGCCAGCAGCCAGGTTGACACAGGCGTTGAGCCCCAGCATTTT.

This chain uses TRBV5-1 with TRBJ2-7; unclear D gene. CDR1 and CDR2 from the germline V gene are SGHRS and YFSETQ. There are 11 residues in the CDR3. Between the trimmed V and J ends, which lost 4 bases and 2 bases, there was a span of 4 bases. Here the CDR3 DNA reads TGCGCCAGCAGCCTCACCTACGAGCAGTACTTC. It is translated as CASSLTYEQYF.

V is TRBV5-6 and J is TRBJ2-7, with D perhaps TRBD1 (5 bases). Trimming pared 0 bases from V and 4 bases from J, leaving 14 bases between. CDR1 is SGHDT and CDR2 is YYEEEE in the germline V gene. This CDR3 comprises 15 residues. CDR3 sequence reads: CASSLVGEWPYEQYF. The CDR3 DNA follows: TGTGCCAGCAGCTTGGTAGGGGAATGGCCATACGAGCAGTACTTC.

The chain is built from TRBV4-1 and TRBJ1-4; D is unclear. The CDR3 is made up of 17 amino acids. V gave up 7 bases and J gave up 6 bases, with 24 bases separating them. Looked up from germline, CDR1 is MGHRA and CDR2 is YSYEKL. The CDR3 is CASTHLASRTLDEKLFF. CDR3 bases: TGCGCCAGCACCCACTTAGCCTCCCGAACATTGGATGAAAAACTGTTTTTT.

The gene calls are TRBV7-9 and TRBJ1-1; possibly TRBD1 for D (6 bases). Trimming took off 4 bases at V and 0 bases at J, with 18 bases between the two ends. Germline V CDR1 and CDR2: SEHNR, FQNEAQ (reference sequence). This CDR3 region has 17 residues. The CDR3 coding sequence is TGTGCCAGCAGCTCGAATCAGGGGTTCTTAATGAACACTGAAGCTTTCTTT. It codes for CASSSNQGFLMNTEAFF.

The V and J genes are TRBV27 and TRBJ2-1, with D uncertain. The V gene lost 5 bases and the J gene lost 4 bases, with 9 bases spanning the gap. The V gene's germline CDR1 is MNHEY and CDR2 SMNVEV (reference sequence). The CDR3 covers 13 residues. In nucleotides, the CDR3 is TGTGCCAGCAGTCCTGCCCCTTACAATGAGCAGTTCTTC. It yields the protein CASSPAPYNEQFF.

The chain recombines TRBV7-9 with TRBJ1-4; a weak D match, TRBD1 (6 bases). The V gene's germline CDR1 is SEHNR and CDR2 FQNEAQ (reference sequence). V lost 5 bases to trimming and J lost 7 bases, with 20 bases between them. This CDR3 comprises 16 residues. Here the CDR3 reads CASSPQSWGPGEKLFF. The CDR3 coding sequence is TGTGCCAGCAGCCCCCAGAGTTGGGGGCCTGGTGAAAAACTGTTTTTT.

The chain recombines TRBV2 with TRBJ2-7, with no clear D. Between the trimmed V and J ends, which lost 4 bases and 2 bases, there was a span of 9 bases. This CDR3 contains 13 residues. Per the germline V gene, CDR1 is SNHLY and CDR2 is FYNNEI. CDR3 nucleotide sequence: TGTGCCAGCAGTGTGGCAGTCGCCTACGAGCAGTACTTC. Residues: CASSVAVAYEQYF. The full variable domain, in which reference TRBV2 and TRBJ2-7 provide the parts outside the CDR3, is EPEVTQTPSHQVTQMGQEVILRCVPISNHLYFYWYRQILGQKVEFLVSFYNNEISEKSEIFDDQFSVERPDGSNFTLKIRSTKLEDSAMYFCASSVAVAYEQYFGPGTRLTVT.

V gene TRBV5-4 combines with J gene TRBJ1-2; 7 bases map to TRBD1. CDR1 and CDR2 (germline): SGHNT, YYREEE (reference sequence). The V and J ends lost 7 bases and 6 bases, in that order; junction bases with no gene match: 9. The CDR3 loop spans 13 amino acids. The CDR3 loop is CASQRGGLDGYTF. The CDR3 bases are TGTGCCAGCCAACGAGGGGGCTTGGATGGCTACACCTTC. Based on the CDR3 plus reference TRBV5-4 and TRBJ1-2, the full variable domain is ETGVTQSPTHLIKTRGQQVTLRCSSQSGHNTVSWYQQALGQGPQFIFQYYREEENGRGNFPPRFSGLQFPNYSSELNVNALELDDSALYLCASQRGGLDGYTFGSGTRLTVV.

The CDR3 nucleotides read TGTGCCAGCAGTTTGGACTGGAGCACAGATACGCAGTATTTT. Translating it yields CASSLDWSTDTQYF. The chain combines TRBV28 with TRBJ2-3; TRBD2 might be the D (5 bases). Trimming pared 3 bases from V and 0 bases from J, leaving 7 bases between. The germline V gene has CDR1 MDHEN and CDR2 SYDVKM. The CDR3 is 14 amino acids.

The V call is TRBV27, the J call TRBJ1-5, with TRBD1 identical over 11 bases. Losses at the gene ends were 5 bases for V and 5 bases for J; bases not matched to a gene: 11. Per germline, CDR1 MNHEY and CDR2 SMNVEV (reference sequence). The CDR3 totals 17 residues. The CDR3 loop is CASSTSWDRGKDQPQHF. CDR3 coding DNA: TGTGCCAGCAGTACTTCTTGGGACAGGGGGAAGGATCAGCCCCAGCATTTT.

In DNA form, the CDR3 reads TGTGCCAGCAGTGAAGCGGAGACCCAGTCCCAGTACTTC. Its protein product is CASSEAETQSQYF. J is TRBJ2-5 and V is TRBV6-1; no clear D gene. Germline V gene sequence: CDR1 MNHNS, CDR2 SASEGT. With 0 bases removed from V and 9 bases from J, the gap between germline ends came to 11 bases. There are 13 residues in the CDR3.

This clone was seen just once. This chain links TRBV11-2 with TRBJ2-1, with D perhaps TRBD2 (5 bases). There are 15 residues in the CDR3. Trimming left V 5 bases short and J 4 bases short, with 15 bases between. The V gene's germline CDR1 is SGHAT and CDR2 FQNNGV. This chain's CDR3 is CASSPLVTKYNEQFF. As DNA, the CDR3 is TGTGCCAGCAGCCCACTAGTAACTAAATACAATGAGCAGTTCTTC.

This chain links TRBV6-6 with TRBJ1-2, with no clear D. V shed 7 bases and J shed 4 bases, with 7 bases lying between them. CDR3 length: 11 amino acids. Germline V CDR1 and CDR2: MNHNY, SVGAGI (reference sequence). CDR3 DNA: TGTGCCAGCACCACTCTCTATGGCTACACCTTC. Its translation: CASTTLYGYTF.

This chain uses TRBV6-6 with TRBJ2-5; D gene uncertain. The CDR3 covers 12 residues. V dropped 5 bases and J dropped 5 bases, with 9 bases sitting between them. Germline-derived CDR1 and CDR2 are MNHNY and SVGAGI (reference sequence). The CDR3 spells CASSTSEETQYF. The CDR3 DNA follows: TGTGCCAGCAGTACAAGTGAGGAGACCCAGTACTTC.

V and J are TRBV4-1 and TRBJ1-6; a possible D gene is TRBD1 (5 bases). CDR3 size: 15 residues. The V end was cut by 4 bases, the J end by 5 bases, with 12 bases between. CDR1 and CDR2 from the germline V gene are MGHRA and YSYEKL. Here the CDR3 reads CASSLRDLNNSPLHF. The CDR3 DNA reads TGCGCCAGCAGCCTCCGGGACTTGAATAATTCACCCCTCCACTTT.

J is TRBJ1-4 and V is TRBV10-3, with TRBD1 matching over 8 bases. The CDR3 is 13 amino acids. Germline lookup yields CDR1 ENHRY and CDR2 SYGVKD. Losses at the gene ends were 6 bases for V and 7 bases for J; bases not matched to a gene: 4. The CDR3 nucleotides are TGTGCCATCAGCAGGGGGCGCCGTGAAAAACTGTTTTTT. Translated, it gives CAISRGRREKLFF.

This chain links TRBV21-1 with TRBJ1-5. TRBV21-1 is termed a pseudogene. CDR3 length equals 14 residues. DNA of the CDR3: TGTGCCAGCAGCAAAGACAAGGGCTTGGAGCCCCAGCATTTT. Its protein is CASSKDKGLEPQHF.

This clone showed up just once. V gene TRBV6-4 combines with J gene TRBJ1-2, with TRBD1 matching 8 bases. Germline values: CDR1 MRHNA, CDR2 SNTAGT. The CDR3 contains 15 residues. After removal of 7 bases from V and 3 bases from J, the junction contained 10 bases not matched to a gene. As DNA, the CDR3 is TGTGCCAGCAAGGAGGACAGGGAAGGTTACTATGGCTACACCTTC. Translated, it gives CASKEDREGYYGYTF.